This T cell receptor beta chain was observed in a study of cytomegalovirus exposure and HLA in healthy donors listed by TCRdb under 2017. Notes on the research overall: According to a later analysis, one platform produced both the roughly 130 validation repertoires and the 666 repertoires of the first cohort. The study aimed to test whether cataloging public T cell receptors could reveal signatures of past pathogen exposure. Besides the first cohort of hundreds of subjects, a separate validation cohort made up of over 100 different subjects was used. To predict cytomegalovirus infection status, the study brought together high-throughput TCR immunosequencing, statistical association of individual TCRs with disease status, and machine learning.

On this clone itself: Which antigen it targets is not known. No qualities accompany the bases; no much larger clone lies one base away.

The library came from the immunoSEQ multiplex PCR assay. The original pipeline was this. A statistical classification framework was built to diagnose cytomegalovirus status from the catalog of TCR beta chain sequences. TCRdb mirrors the immuneACCESS table, restricted to in-frame sequences. Some clones are absent from its copies; in checked studies, under half trace to an unresolved V gene, and the reason for the others is unknown. That table is the source of V, J and clone size, and D and trimming were worked out from the DNA. The sample has some 150,000 clones on record, about 91% of them singletons. The leading ten clones occupy roughly 4.3% of the sample. Study-wide conclusions, independent of this receptor: Three of the identified cytomegalovirus-associated TCR beta chains were confirmed in vitro to be specific for cytomegalovirus antigens. Of the cluster scores, approximately 95% were above 0 in a later analysis, which found that TCRs clustered in the first cohort also tended to co-occur in the approximately 110 validation repertoires. A total of roughly 160 TCR beta chains were listed by the study as associated with cytomegalovirus. Cytomegalovirus status was reported to be diagnosed by the classifier with high specificity and sensitivity in both the original and validation cohorts. A later analysis lacked HLA typing for the validation cohort, so it scored co-occurrence in that cohort across all 110 or so repertoires. Across donors, most TCR sequences were observed very rarely, whereas some public TCRs were present in many individuals. According to the authors, the approach could potentially be generalized to other disease states and immunological phenotypes.

Donors formed part of the validation cohort, which comprised 120 or so subjects and was distinct from the first cohort of under 800 subjects. The sequencing sample was made of PBMCs. The receptor's source is a man aged 18 to 35 in good health and CMV-seropositive.

The CDR3 reads CASTIFSSGANVLTF. The bases read TGTGCCAGCACCATTTTTAGCTCTGGGGCCAACGTCCTGACTTTC. Here the chain combines TRBV6-1 and TRBJ2-6; no D gene can be assigned with confidence. V gives up 7 bases and J gives up 0 bases, and the segment between their germline ends measures 10 bases. The CDR3 contains 15 residues, cysteine and phenylalanine counted. This entry keeps only the CDR3 DNA: 45 bases, framed from base 1. Per the germline V gene, MNHNS is the CDR1 and SASEGT is the CDR2.